This TCR beta chain was found in a study of CD4 T cells in relation to SARS-CoV-2 and coronaviruses (dated by TCRdb to the early 2020s). Notes on the research overall: Across all 12 patients in the convalescent cohort, the median age was roughly 40 years, with a range of roughly 21 to 75 years. Of the approximately twelve convalescent patients, 8 were male and 4 were female, and two of the subjects were Hispanic. Shared crossreactive spike epitopes were mapped to their HLA restriction using patient-derived lymphoblastoid cell lines. Memory CD4+ T cell crossreactivity between SARS-CoV-2 and common cold coronavirus spike proteins was assessed at the TCR clonotype level in the study. Samples from three pre-COVID donors and the naive versus memory experiments were sequenced with the Adaptive Biotechnologies TCR-sequencing kit; other data were Illumina-based. Expansion assays from other donors in the study were sequenced with a different, Illumina-based TCR-beta assay. Study-wide conclusions, independent of this receptor: Significantly weaker SARS-CoV-2-driven expansion was shown by crossreactive clones than by monoreactive clones, consistent with antigenic imprinting. The study was limited by small numbers of patients and tested TCRs. Pre-pandemic and post-infection samples were not both contributed by any donor, so tracing of the source of pre-existing responses was limited. Memory CD4+ clonotypes crossrecognizing SARS-CoV-2 and at least one common cold coronavirus spike were found in 60% to 70% of donors. Naive versus memory sequencing indicated that memory recall responses, rather than primary responses primed during culture, are detected by the assay. Since the crossreactivity analysis centred on spike protein, crossreactivity against other viral proteins was not assessed.

The CDR3 covers 15 residues, taking in both the cysteine and the phenylalanine. The entry retains the CDR3 DNA only, 45 bases that are in frame from base 1. The germline V gene supplies CDR1 SGHTA and CDR2 FQGTGA. The trim is 2 bases for V and 0 bases for J, with a gap of 8 bases between the germline ends. Naive and memory CD4+ T cells were separated from cryopreserved PBMCs through CD4 enrichment, which was followed by EasySep naive CD4+ T cell enrichment. PBMCs were isolated from leukapheresis product or whole blood by Ficoll-Paque PLUS gradient centrifugation. PBMCs were either used fresh in the expansion assay or cryopreserved at -140 degrees C. The QIAamp Micro DNA Kit was used to extract genomic DNA from the CD4+ T cells. For this clone: Its binding antigen is unknown. Base qualities were left out, and no much larger clone turns up one base away.

DNA from uncultured naive and memory CD4+ T cells underwent immunoSEQ TCR-beta sequencing at deep resolution. The authors' analysis ran thus. Preprocessing removed nonproductive sequences and CDR3s not starting with C, not ending with F or W, or shorter than 7 amino acids. Cultured and uncultured naive and memory CD4+ repertoires were searched for previously identified spike- and CEF-reactive CDR3s. CDR3 homology was measured as pairwise Levenshtein distance, computed with the stringdist R package after trimming three terminal residues from each end. TCRdb carries this immuneACCESS record with in-frame sequences only. Its versions omit some clonotypes, under half of them owing to an unresolved V gene in the studies checked, with the rest unexplained. The V and J calls and clone size come from that table; D and trimming were worked out from the DNA. In all, the sample holds 37,000 or so clones, and approximately 85% of those were seen once. 3% to 3.5% of the sample lies in the top ten.

Sequencing was done on a sample of memory CD4+ T cells from PBMCs. The sample's cell subset or site label, in plain terms: memory (non-naive) CD4+ T cells. The chain couples TRBV7-3 to TRBJ1-3, and possibly TRBD1, on 5 matching bases. The sequence derives from an adult with COVID-19. The CDR3 region reads CASSLQGSSGNTIYF. The DNA sequence reads TGTGCCAGCAGCTTACAGGGCAGCTCTGGAAACACCATATATTTT.